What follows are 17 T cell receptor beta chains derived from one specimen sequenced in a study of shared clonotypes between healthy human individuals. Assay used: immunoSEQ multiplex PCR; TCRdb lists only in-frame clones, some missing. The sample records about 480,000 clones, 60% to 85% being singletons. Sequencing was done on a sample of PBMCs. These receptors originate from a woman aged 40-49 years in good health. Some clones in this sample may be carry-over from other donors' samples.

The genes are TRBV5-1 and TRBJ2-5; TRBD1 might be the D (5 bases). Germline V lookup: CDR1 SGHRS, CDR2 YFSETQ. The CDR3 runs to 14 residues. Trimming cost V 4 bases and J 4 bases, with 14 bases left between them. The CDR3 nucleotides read TGCGCCAGCAGCCTAGACAGTTCTGGAGAGACCCAGTACTTC. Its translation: CASSLDSSGETQYF.

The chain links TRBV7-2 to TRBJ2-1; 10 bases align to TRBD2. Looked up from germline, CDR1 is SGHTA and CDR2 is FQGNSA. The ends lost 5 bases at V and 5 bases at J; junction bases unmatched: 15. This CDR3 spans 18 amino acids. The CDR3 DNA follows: TGTGCCAGCAGCCCAAAGGCCGGTCGGCTAGCGGGAGACAATGAGCAGTTCTTC. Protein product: CASSPKAGRLAGDNEQFF.

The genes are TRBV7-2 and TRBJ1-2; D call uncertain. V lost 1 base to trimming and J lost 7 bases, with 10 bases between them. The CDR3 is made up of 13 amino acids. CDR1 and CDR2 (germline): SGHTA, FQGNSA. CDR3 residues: CASSLEGVFGYTF. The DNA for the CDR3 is TGTGCCAGCAGCTTAGAAGGTGTCTTTGGCTACACCTTC.

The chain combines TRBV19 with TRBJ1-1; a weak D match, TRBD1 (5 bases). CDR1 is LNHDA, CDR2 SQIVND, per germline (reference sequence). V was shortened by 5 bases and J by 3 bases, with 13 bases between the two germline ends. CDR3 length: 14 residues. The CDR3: CASSPRDGYTEAFF. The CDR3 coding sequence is TGTGCCAGTAGTCCCCGGGACGGCTACACTGAAGCTTTCTTT.

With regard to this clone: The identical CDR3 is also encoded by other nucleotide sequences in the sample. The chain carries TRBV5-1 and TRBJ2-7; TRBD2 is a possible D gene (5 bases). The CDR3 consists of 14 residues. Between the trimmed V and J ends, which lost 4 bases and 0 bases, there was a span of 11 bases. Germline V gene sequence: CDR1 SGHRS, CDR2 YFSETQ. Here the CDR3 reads CASSTGLASYEQYF. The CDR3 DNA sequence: TGCGCCAGCAGCACCGGACTGGCCTCCTACGAGCAGTACTTC.

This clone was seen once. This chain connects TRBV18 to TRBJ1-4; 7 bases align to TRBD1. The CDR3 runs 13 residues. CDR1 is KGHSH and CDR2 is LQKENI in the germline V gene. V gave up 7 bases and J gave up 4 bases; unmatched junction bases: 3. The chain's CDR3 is CASLGQLNEKLFF. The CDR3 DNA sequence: TGTGCCAGCTTGGGACAGCTTAATGAAAAACTGTTTTTT.

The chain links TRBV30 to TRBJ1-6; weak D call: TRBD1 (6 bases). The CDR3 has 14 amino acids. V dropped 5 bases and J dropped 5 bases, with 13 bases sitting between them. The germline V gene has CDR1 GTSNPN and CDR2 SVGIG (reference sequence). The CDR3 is CAWGPGHDNSPLHF. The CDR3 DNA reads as TGTGCCTGGGGACCGGGACACGATAATTCACCCCTCCACTTT.

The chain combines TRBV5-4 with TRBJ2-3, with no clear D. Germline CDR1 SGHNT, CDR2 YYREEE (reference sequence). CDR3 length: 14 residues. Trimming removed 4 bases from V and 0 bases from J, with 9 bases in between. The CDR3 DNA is TGTGCCAGCAGCGACGAGCACAGCACAGATACGCAGTATTTT. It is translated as CASSDEHSTDTQYF. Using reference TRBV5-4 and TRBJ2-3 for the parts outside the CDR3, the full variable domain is ETGVTQSPTHLIKTRGQQVTLRCSSQSGHNTVSWYQQALGQGPQFIFQYYREEENGRGNFPPRFSGLQFPNYSSELNVNALELDDSALYLCASSDEHSTDTQYFGPGTRLTVL.

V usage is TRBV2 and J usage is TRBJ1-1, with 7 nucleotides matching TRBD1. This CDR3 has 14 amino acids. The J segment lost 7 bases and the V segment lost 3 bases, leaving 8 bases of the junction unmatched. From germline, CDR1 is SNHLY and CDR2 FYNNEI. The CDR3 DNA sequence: TGTGCCAGCAGTGAGGGGGGGCAGGGGGTTGAAGCTTTCTTT. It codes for CASSEGGQGVEAFF.

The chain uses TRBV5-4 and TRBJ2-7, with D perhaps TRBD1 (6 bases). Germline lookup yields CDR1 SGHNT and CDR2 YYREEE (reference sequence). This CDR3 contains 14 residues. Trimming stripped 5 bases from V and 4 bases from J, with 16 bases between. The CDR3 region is CASRKQGLLYEQYF. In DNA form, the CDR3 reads TGTGCCAGCAGGAAACAGGGTCTACTTTACGAGCAGTACTTC.

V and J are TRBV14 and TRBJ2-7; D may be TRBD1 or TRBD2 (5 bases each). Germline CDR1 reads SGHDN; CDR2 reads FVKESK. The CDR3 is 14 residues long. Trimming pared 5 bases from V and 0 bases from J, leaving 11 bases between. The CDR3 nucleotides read TGTGCCAGCAGCTTTCGGGACGGCTCCTACGAGCAGTACTTC. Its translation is CASSFRDGSYEQYF. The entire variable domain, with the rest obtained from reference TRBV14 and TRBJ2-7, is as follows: EAGVTQFPSHSVIEKGQTVTLRCDPISGHDNLYWYRRVMGKEIKFLLHFVKESKQDESGMPNNRFLAERTGGTYSTLKVQPAELEDSGVYFCASSFRDGSYEQYFGPGTRLTVT.

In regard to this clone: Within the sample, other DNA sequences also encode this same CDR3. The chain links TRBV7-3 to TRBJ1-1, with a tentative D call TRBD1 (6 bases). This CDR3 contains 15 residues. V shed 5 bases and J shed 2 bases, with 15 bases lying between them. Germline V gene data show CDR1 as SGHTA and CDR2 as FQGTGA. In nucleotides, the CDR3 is TGTGCCAGCAGCACAAGAACAGGGTTTAACACTGAAGCTTTCTTT. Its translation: CASSTRTGFNTEAFF.

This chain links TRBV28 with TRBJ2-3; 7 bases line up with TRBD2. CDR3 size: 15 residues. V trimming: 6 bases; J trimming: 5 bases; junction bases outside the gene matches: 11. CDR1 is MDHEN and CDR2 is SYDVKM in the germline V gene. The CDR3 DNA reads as TGTGCCAGCAGCTTCAGGCCTGGGGGGGGAGATACGCAGTATTTT. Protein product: CASSFRPGGGDTQYF.

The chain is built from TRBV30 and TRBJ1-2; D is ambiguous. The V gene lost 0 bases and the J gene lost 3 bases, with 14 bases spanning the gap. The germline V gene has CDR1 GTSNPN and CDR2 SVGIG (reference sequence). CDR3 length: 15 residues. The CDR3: CAWSVGSGSHYGYTF. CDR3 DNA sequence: TGTGCCTGGAGTGTAGGGTCTGGTTCTCACTATGGCTACACCTTC.

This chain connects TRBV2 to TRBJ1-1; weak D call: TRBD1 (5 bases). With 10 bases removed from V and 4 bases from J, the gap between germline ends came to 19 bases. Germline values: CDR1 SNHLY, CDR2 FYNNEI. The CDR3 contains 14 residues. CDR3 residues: CATRQGGRGTEAFF. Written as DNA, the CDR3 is TGTGCCACACGGCAGGGTGGGAGGGGCACTGAAGCTTTCTTT. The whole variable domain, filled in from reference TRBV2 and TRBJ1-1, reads EPEVTQTPSHQVTQMGQEVILRCVPISNHLYFYWYRQILGQKVEFLVSFYNNEISEKSEIFDDQFSVERPDGSNFTLKIRSTKLEDSAMYFCATRQGGRGTEAFFGQGTRLTVV.

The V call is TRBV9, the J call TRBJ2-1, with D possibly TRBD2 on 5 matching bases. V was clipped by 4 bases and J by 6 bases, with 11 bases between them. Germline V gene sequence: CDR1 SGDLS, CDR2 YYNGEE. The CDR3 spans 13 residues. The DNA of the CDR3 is TGTGCCAGCAGCCCAGCGGTGGGCAATGAGCAGTTCTTC. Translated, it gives CASSPAVGNEQFF.

Here the CDR3 reads CATRGQFTNQPQHF. CDR3 in DNA: TGTGCCACCAGAGGACAGTTCACGAATCAGCCCCAGCATTTT. This chain joins TRBV28 and TRBJ1-5, with TRBD1 as a possible D gene (6 bases). The germline V gene encodes CDR1 MDHEN and CDR2 SYDVKM. CDR3 length: 14 amino acids. Trimming shortened V by 10 bases and J by 4 bases, and 17 bases separated the two germline ends.